The entry below describes one T cell receptor (beta chain). The data belong to a study of blood T cell repertoires in COVID-19. About the research overall: Acute and convalescent COVID-19 samples came from the United States, Italy and Spain.

As processed by the authors: Amplification from reference gene primers served as the basis for estimated nucleated cell counts. Using immunoSEQ multiplex PCR, the repertoire was profiled, and TCRdb retains in-frame clones only, with some absent. V and J calls plus clone size are reproduced from that table; the DNA served to infer D and trimming. The sample holds 300,000 to 450,000 clones, 70% to 90% seen once. Losses at the gene ends were 3 bases for V and 6 bases for J; bases not matched to a gene: 7. The CDR3 contains 15 residues. Germline-derived CDR1 and CDR2 are SGHTA and FQGTGA. This clonotype was obtained from a woman under 40 with COVID-19, enrolled during active disease. Sequenced sample: peripheral blood. V and J are TRBV7-3 and TRBJ2-1; 8 bases match TRBD2. In DNA form, the CDR3 reads TGTGCCAGCAGCTTGGGGACTAGTCCTCGCAATGAGCAGTTCTTC. It yields the protein CASSLGTSPRNEQFF.